This T cell receptor (beta chain) is drawn from a study of T cell responses to AZD1222 COVID-19 vaccine. This table comes from immunoSEQ multiplex PCR, and its TCRdb copy is limited to in-frame clones, with some not included. The data hold some 150,000 clones, with 80% to 95% observed a single time. V lost 10 bases, J lost 1 base, and 20 bases lay in between. This CDR3 region has 17 residues. Germline CDR1 MDHEN, CDR2 SYDVKM. Comments on this clone: The antigen remains undetermined.

General study points: Baseline antibody screening turned up just six seropositive AZD1222 recipients. Spike-specific TCR depth and breadth grew after two AZD1222 doses. Donors were chiefly white British, with a greater number of females, and clonal diversity was perhaps underestimated. It was only after the peak T cell response that any repertoires were sampled.

The sample in question was peripheral blood, obtained on day 0 of MenACWY control vaccination. The TCR originated in an adult in good health. This chain joins TRBV28 and TRBJ2-6; D might be TRBD2 (7 bases). In nucleotides, the CDR3 is TGTGCCACCATTCGGGGGGCGCGATTTTCTGGGGCCAACGTCCTGACTTTC. This codes for CATIRGARFSGANVLTF.